Sequencing of this T cell receptor (beta chain) was carried out in a study of T cell repertoires in cytomegalovirus infection (dated by TCRdb to about 2019). The study in broad terms: Alongside well-studied HLA-B-restricted epitopes, the peptide stimulations were aimed at recently identified HLA-C-restricted CMV epitopes, whose presentation resists viral immunomodulation. The HLA type of each donor mattered for the analysis, because public TCR beta signatures pointed to carriage of CMV infection along with the matching HLA type.

The treatment or condition label here, explained by the study, means: in vitro stimulation with specific CMV peptide epitopes to enrich CMV-specific T cells. The study at large found these results: Cumulative frequency of public TCR beta family members discriminated carriers of CMV infection plus the relevant HLA type in this cohort and an independent approximately 350-donor cohort. The ex vivo response was dominated by HLA-C-restricted CMV-specific TCR beta clonotypes, which also provided the single most frequent clonotype in two of eight donors.

The germline V gene (reference sequence) gives CDR1 as MNHEY and CDR2 as SMNVEV. Unmatched junction bases come to 15, with V trimmed by 4 bases and J by 2 bases. The CDR3 goes from the cysteine to the phenylalanine over 18 residues. The read is trimmed to its CDR3 DNA, 54 bases read in frame from base 1. TCRdb lists the instrument as Illumina HiSeq 1500. Through fastp at Q25 and MiXCR, TCRdb rebuilt clones from the public reads, retaining in-frame beta chains. Rows with one shared CDR3 protein collapse into an entry with the most common genes and DNA. The sample table shows approximately 100,000 distinct CDR3 sequences, and under 45% are seen once. Of the sample, approximately 69% falls within the top ten clones. This clonotype was observed at least ten times. The antigen it binds to is not known. The input lacks base qualities; no much larger clone sits a single base away.

The chain uses TRBV27 and TRBJ2-3; 7 of the junction bases match TRBD2. This sequence originates from a human donor in good health (CMV status not recorded). Some clones in this sample may be carry-over from other donors' samples. Here the sequenced sample was CD8+ T cells from cultured PBMCs, taken from culture after CMV antigen stimulation. The DNA sequence is TGTGCCAGCAGTTCGAGCATCACCGGGACTATCTACACAGATACGCAGTATTTT. Its amino acids are CASSSSITGTIYTDTQYF.